This TCR beta chain was recorded in a study of radiotherapy plus CTLA-4 blockade in lung cancer. Those with chemo-refractory metastatic non-small-cell lung cancer were treated with focal radiation combined with CTLA-4 blockade using ipilimumab. Profiled with immunoSEQ multiplex PCR; TCRdb holds only in-frame clones, not every one. Among approximately 78,000 clones listed, around 82% were seen once. The CDR3 is 16 amino acids. V lost 2 bases, J lost 6 bases, and 10 bases stayed unmatched. Whole-study results and caveats: Early blood T cell clone changes and increased post-radiation serum interferon-beta were reportedly the strongest response predictors. In blood, TCR clones derived from the tumor expanded after radiotherapy plus ipilimumab.

As regards this clone: Its antigen is undetermined.

Specimen: peripheral blood, collected from a patient treated with radiotherapy plus ipilimumab. This sequence joins TRBV23-1 and TRBJ1-2, with 9 bases matching TRBD1. TRBV23-1 is sorted into the ORF group, with uncertain function. The TCR sequence derives from a human donor with non-small cell lung cancer who had a complete response to radiotherapy plus ipilimumab. The CDR3 spells CASSQTGGTGRNGYTF. Here the CDR3 DNA reads TGCGCCAGCAGTCAAACGGGCGGGACAGGGAGGAATGGCTACACCTTC.